These 28 T cell receptor beta chains were all obtained from the same sample, sequenced in a study of memory CD4+ T cells and cytomegalovirus serostatus. Libraries were prepared by immunoSEQ multiplex PCR; TCRdb keeps only in-frame clonotypes and omits some of them. The sample consists of 60,000 or so clones, 82% of them appearing once. The sort gate was single viable CD3+CD4+CD8-CD45RO+ cells for memory CD4+ T cells. The sample was memory CD4+ T cells from blood. These receptor sequences come from an adult in good health and CMV-seronegative. Some clones in this sample may be carry-over from other donors' samples.

The V gene is TRBV6-5, the J gene TRBJ1-4; TRBD1 matches at 9 bases. The CDR3 covers 14 residues. V shed 6 bases and J 8 bases; nucleotides not matched to a gene: 7. Germline V lookup: CDR1 MNHEY, CDR2 SVGAGI. Here the CDR3 DNA reads TGTGCCAGCAGCCCCGACAGGGGGAACGAAAAACTGTTTTTT. Translated: CASSPDRGNEKLFF.

The V call is TRBV5-4, the J call TRBJ2-3; 9 bases line up with TRBD2. The CDR3 spans 15 residues. Germline CDR1 SGHNT, CDR2 YYREEE (reference sequence). J gave up 6 bases and V 4 bases, and 9 bases lay outside the gene matches. CDR3 DNA: TGTGCCAGCAGCAGTTTAGCGGGAGTAGGGGATACGCAGTATTTT. Encoded protein: CASSSLAGVGDTQYF.

The genes are TRBV18 and TRBJ1-3, with 7 positions matching TRBD1. J gave up 0 bases and V 5 bases, and 7 bases lay outside the gene matches. Germline V gene lookup returns CDR1 KGHSH and CDR2 LQKENI. The CDR3 has 16 amino acids. The CDR3: CASSGDSRVSGNTIYF. CDR3 DNA: TGTGCCAGCTCAGGGGACAGCCGCGTCTCTGGAAACACCATATATTTT.

This clone was detected a few times. V usage is TRBV7-2 and J usage is TRBJ1-2, with D possibly TRBD1 on 5 matching bases. Germline assignment: CDR1 SGHTA and CDR2 FQGNSA. Deletions cut 5 bases from V and 4 bases from J, with 20 bases between. CDR3 size: 16 residues. CDR3 residues: CASSITGGLKAYGYTF. The CDR3 DNA reads as TGTGCCAGCAGCATAACCGGGGGGTTGAAGGCCTATGGCTACACCTTC.

This chain connects TRBV30 to TRBJ2-7, with D possibly matching TRBD1 (5 bases). The CDR3 is 13 residues long. Germline-derived CDR1 and CDR2 are GTSNPN and SVGIG (reference sequence). V was pared by 4 bases and J by 7 bases, with 17 bases between. CDR3 region: CAWNTILGVEQYF. The CDR3 DNA reads TGTGCCTGGAATACAATTTTAGGGGTAGAGCAGTACTTC.

The genes are TRBV28 and TRBJ2-7; D might be TRBD2 (6 bases). Looked up from germline, CDR1 is MDHEN and CDR2 is SYDVKM. CDR3 length: 12 amino acids. The CDR3 is CASSGSSYEQYF. DNA of the CDR3: TGTGCATCGTCCGGGAGCTCCTACGAGCAGTACTTC.

The chain links TRBV28 to TRBJ1-6, with no clear D. CDR1 is MDHEN, CDR2 SYDVKM, per germline. Trimming removed 4 bases at V and 7 bases at J, with 14 bases between. The CDR3 is 15 amino acids. The CDR3 is CASSYRPRGNSPLHF. The CDR3 nucleotides are TGTGCCAGCAGTTACCGACCCCGTGGGAATTCACCCCTCCACTTT.

J is TRBJ1-5 and V is TRBV6-1; D is unresolved. Per germline, CDR1 MNHNS and CDR2 SASEGT. Trimming took off 0 bases at V and 6 bases at J, with 9 bases between the two ends. The CDR3 runs 14 residues. CDR3 in DNA: TGTGCCAGCAGTGAAGCGATGCAACTTCAGCCCCAGCATTTT. Residues: CASSEAMQLQPQHF.

Points on this clone: Other DNA sequences in this sample translate to the same CDR3. This chain connects TRBV30 to TRBJ1-5, with D perhaps TRBD1 (5 bases). Germline V lookup: CDR1 GTSNPN, CDR2 SVGIG (reference sequence). Trimming took 2 bases from V and 2 from J, leaving 7 bases between them. The CDR3 is made up of 13 amino acids. CDR3 sequence (DNA): TGTGCCTGGAGTTTGGGGGGCAATCAGCCCCAGCATTTT. This encodes CAWSLGGNQPQHF.

The chain uses TRBV19 and TRBJ1-3; no firm D call. The germline CDR1 and CDR2 sequences are LNHDA and SQIVND (reference sequence). This CDR3 has 13 residues. V lost 5 bases and J lost 0, with 5 bases in between. The CDR3 region is CASSPASGNTIYF. The DNA for the CDR3 is TGTGCCAGTAGTCCAGCCTCTGGAAACACCATATATTTT.

Judged by abundance, this clone is medium-sized. The rearrangement uses TRBV5-1 and TRBJ1-2; 8 bases agree with TRBD1. The CDR3 extends over 14 amino acids. Trimming cost V 0 bases and J 8 bases; bases outside gene matches: 6. CDR1 is SGHRS and CDR2 is YFSETQ in the germline V gene. The CDR3 region is CASSLGTGYGGYTF. Here the CDR3 DNA reads TGCGCCAGCAGCTTGGGGACAGGGTATGGCGGCTACACCTTC.

The chain links TRBV7-2 to TRBJ2-7, with no clear D. With 7 bases removed from V and 1 base from J, the gap between germline ends came to 14 bases. This CDR3 comprises 14 residues. CDR1 is SGHTA and CDR2 is FQGNSA in the germline V gene. DNA of the CDR3: TGTGCCAGCACAAGTAGTGGCTCATCCTACGAGCAGTACTTC. It is translated as CASTSSGSSYEQYF.

This clone showed up just once. V usage is TRBV4-1 and J usage is TRBJ1-2, with TRBD1 matching 8 bases. Germline CDR1 is MGHRA and CDR2 is YSYEKL. The V and J ends lost 0 bases and 6 bases, in that order; junction bases with no gene match: 6. CDR3 length equals 15 residues. The CDR3 spells CASSQDRGQGHGYTF. Written as DNA, the CDR3 is TGCGCCAGCAGCCAAGATCGTGGACAGGGACATGGCTACACCTTC.

The chain is built from TRBV28 and TRBJ2-1, with 8 bases matching TRBD1. The V segment lost 5 bases and the J segment 9 bases; nucleotides outside the gene matches: 9. Germline values: CDR1 MDHEN, CDR2 SYDVKM. The CDR3 has 14 amino acids. For the CDR3, the DNA is TGTGCCAGCAGTCTAAGGACAGGGAGGATTGAGCAGTTCTTC. It is translated as CASSLRTGRIEQFF.

This chain links TRBV6-6 with TRBJ1-6; TRBD1 matches 7 bases. Germline CDR1 and CDR2: MNHNY and SVGAGI (reference sequence). The CDR3 is 16 residues long. With 6 bases clipped from V and 5 bases from J, the junction kept 10 bases outside the gene matches. CDR3 bases: TGTGCCAGCAGGACCTCCGGGACAGCACATAATTCACCCCTCCACTTT. Translated, it gives CASRTSGTAHNSPLHF.

The chain has TRBV5-1 and TRBJ2-3; 12 bases match TRBD1. The V gene's germline CDR1 is SGHRS and CDR2 YFSETQ. After removal of 4 bases from V and 1 base from J, the junction contained 7 bases not matched to a gene. This CDR3 comprises 17 residues. CDR3 DNA sequence: TGCGCCAGCAGCACCGGGACAGGGGGCCTTGGCACAGATACGCAGTATTTT. Its translation is CASSTGTGGLGTDTQYF.

The V gene is TRBV4-1, the J gene TRBJ1-6; 9 bases are a match to TRBD1. Germline lookup yields CDR1 MGHRA and CDR2 YSYEKL. The V gene end was trimmed by 2 bases and the J gene end by 9 bases; junction bases not matched to a gene: 8. CDR3 length: 16 amino acids. In DNA, the CDR3 is TGCGCCAGCAGCCAAACTCAGACAGGGGGGACTTCACCCCTCCACTTT. Residues: CASSQTQTGGTSPLHF.

The chain combines TRBV27 with TRBJ1-4, with TRBD1 matching over 8 bases. This CDR3 comprises 16 residues. Per the germline V gene, CDR1 is MNHEY and CDR2 is SMNVEV (reference sequence). J lost 5 bases, V lost 4 bases, and 9 bases had no gene match. DNA of the CDR3: TGTGCCAGCAGTTCCCGTGGACAGGGTCGAAATGAAAAACTGTTTTTT. Protein: CASSSRGQGRNEKLFF. Drawing the rest from reference TRBV27 and TRBJ1-4, the complete variable domain is EAQVTQNPRYLITVTGKKLTVTCSQNMNHEYMSWYRQDPGLGLRQIYYSMNVEVTDKGDVPEGYKVSRKEKRNFPLILESPSPNQTSLYFCASSSRGQGRNEKLFFGSGTQLSVL.

The V gene is TRBV15, the J gene TRBJ2-2, with 7 bases identical to TRBD2. The trim removed 7 bases at V and 2 bases at J, leaving 7 bases unmatched. CDR1 and CDR2 (germline): LNHNV, YYDKDF (reference sequence). This CDR3 region has 15 residues. This CDR3 reads CATTLAGVNTGELFF. As DNA, the CDR3 is TGTGCCACCACGCTCGCGGGAGTAAACACCGGGGAGCTGTTTTTT.

The gene calls are TRBV28 and TRBJ2-4, with 7 positions matching TRBD2. Germline CDR1 and CDR2: MDHEN and SYDVKM. The ends lost 8 bases at V and 2 bases at J; junction bases unmatched: 9. This CDR3 comprises 15 residues. In DNA, the CDR3 is TGTGCCAGCCTGGGGCGGGAGCGGACCAAAAACATTCAGTACTTC. The encoded protein is CASLGRERTKNIQYF.

The genes are TRBV19 and TRBJ1-2, with 8 bases lining up with TRBD1. Germline V gene sequence: CDR1 LNHDA, CDR2 SQIVND (reference sequence). V dropped 6 bases and J dropped 6; count of bases not matched to a gene: 6. The CDR3 sequence is 13 residues long. The CDR3 reads CASRDRTGNGYTF. The CDR3 DNA sequence: TGTGCCAGTAGAGACCGGACAGGGAATGGCTACACCTTC.

The rearrangement joins TRBV11-2 to TRBJ2-7, with D maybe TRBD1 (5 bases). Germline V CDR1 and CDR2: SGHAT, FQNNGV. V was clipped by 5 bases and J by 6 bases, with 11 bases between them. The length of the CDR3 is 12 residues. The DNA for the CDR3 is TGTGCCAGCAGCCTTCTTAGGGGCGAGCAGTACTTC. As protein: CASSLLRGEQYF.

This clone came up once. CDR3 sequence reads: CASSLVASERGEQYF. In DNA form, the CDR3 reads TGTGCCAGCAGTTTGGTGGCTAGCGAAAGGGGCGAGCAGTACTTC. V and J are TRBV27 and TRBJ2-7, with D maybe TRBD2 (6 bases). V gave up 3 bases and J gave up 6 bases, with 18 bases separating them. CDR3 length: 15 residues. CDR1 and CDR2 from the germline V gene are MNHEY and SMNVEV (reference sequence).

Only one count was recorded for this clone. This chain connects TRBV28 to TRBJ1-5; no clear D. The germline gives CDR1 MDHEN, CDR2 SYDVKM. The CDR3 length is 14 residues. Deletions cut 7 bases from V and 2 bases from J, with 12 bases between. The CDR3 sequence is CASTLTVGNQPQHF. DNA of the CDR3: TGTGCCAGCACGCTCACGGTGGGCAATCAGCCCCAGCATTTT.

V and J are TRBV30 and TRBJ2-7, with D tentatively TRBD2 (6 bases). CDR3 size: 16 residues. The V end was cut by 1 base, the J end by 7 bases, with 23 bases between. CDR1 GTSNPN and CDR2 SVGIG come from the germline V gene (reference sequence). CDR3 in amino acids: CAWSAHDNSGHREQYF. The CDR3 DNA is TGTGCCTGGAGTGCCCACGATAATAGCGGACATCGGGAGCAGTACTTC.

This rearrangement joins TRBV2 to TRBJ2-2; TRBD1 matches 9 bases. Germline loops: CDR1 SNHLY, CDR2 FYNNEI. This CDR3 is built from 15 residues. V lost 6 bases to trimming and J lost 4 bases; unmatched junction nucleotides: 6. CDR3 coding DNA: TGTGCCAGCAGACCACAGGGGGCGCGCACCGGGGAGCTGTTTTTT. Protein sequence: CASRPQGARTGELFF.

The chain has TRBV27 and TRBJ2-7; D unresolved. V dropped 8 bases and J dropped 2 bases, with 13 bases sitting between them. The CDR3 runs 13 residues. Germline V lookup: CDR1 MNHEY, CDR2 SMNVEV (reference sequence). The CDR3 coding sequence is TGTGCCAGCGCCCAAGGGCCCCCCTACGAGCAGTACTTC. As protein: CASAQGPPYEQYF.

This rearrangement joins TRBV10-3 to TRBJ1-5; D is possibly TRBD1 (5 bases). The CDR3 has 14 residues. The germline gives CDR1 ENHRY, CDR2 SYGVKD. The V end lost 0 bases, the J end lost 6 bases, and 9 bases lay between the germline ends. This CDR3 reads CAISESGGTQPQHF. For the CDR3, the DNA is TGTGCCATCAGTGAGTCGGGGGGAACTCAGCCCCAGCATTTT.